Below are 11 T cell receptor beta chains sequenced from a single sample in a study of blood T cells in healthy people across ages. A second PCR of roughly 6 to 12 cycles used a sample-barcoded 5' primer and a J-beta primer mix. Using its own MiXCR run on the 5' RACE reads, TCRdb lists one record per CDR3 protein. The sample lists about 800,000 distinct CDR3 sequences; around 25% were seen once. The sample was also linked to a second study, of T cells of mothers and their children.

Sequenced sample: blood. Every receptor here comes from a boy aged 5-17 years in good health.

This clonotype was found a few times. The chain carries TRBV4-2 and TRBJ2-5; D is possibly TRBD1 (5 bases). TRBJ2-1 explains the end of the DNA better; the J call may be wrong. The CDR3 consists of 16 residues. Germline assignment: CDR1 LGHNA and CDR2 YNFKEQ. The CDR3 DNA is TGTGCCAGCAGTCCATCCTTGGACACGACCTACAATGAGCAGTTCTTC. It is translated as CASSPSLDTTYNEQFF.

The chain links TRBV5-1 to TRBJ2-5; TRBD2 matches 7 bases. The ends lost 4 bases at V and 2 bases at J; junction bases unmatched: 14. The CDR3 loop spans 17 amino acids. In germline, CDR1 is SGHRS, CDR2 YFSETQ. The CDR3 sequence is CASSPGGWGLKQETQYF. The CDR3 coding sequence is TGCGCCAGCAGCCCGGGAGGCTGGGGACTTAAACAAGAGACCCAGTACTTC. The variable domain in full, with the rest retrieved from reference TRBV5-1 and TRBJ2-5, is KAGVTQTPRYLIKTRGQQVTLSCSPISGHRSVSWYQQTPGQGLQFLFEYFSETQRNKGNFPGRFSGRQFSNSRSEMNVSTLELGDSALYLCASSPGGWGLKQETQYFGPGTRLLVL.

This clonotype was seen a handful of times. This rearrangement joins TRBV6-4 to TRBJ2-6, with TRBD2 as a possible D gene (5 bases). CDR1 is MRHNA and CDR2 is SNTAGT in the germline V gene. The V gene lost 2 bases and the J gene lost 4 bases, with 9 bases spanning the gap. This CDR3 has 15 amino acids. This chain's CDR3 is CASSDEGTGANVLTF. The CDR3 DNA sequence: TGTGCCAGCAGTGACGAGGGTACAGGGGCCAACGTCCTGACTTTC.

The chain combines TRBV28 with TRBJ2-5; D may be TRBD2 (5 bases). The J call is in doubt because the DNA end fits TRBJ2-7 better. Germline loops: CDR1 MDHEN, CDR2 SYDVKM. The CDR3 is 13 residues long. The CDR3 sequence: CASSPGLHYEQYF. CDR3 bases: TGTGCCAGCAGCCCGGGATTACACTACGAGCAGTACTTC.

CDR3 residues: CASSLVGTGGGEGYTF. The CDR3 DNA is TGTGCCAGCAGCTTAGTGGGGACAGGGGGCGGCGAAGGCTACACCTTC. The chain combines TRBV7-2 with TRBJ1-2, with TRBD1 matching 12 bases. Germline CDR1 reads SGHTA; CDR2 reads FQGNSA. CDR3 length: 16 amino acids. The junction had 8 bases not matched to a gene; V was cut back by 1 base and J by 8 bases.

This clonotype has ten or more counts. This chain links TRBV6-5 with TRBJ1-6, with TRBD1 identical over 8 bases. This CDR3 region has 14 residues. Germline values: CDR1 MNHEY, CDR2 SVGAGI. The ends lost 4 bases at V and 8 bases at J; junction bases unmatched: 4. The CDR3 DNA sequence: TGTGCCAGCAGTTTTGGACAGGGTGATTCACCCCTCCACTTT. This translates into CASSFGQGDSPLHF.

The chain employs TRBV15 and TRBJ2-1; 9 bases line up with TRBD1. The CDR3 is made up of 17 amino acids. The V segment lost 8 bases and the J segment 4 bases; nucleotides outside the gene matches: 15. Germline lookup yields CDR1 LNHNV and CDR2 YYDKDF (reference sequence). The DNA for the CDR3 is TGTGCCACCTCCCCACTGGGACAGGGAATCGTTTACAATGAGCAGTTCTTC. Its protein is CATSPLGQGIVYNEQFF.

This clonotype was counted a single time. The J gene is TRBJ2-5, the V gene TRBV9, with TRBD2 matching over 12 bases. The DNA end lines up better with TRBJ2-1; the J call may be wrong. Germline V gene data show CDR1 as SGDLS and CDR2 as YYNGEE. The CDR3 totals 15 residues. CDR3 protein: CASSLSSGRVHEQFF. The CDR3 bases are TGTGCCAGCAGCCTATCTAGCGGGAGGGTGCATGAGCAGTTCTTC.

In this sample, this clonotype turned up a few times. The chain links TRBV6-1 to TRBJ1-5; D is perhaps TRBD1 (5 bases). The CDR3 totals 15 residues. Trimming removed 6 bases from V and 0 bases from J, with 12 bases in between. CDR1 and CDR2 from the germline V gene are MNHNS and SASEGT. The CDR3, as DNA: TGTGCCAGCAGATCTCAGGGCTATAGCAATCAGCCCCAGCATTTT. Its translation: CASRSQGYSNQPQHF.

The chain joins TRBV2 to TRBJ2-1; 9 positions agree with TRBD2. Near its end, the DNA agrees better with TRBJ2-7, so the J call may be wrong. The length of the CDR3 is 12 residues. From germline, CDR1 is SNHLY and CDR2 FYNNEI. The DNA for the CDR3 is TGTGCCAGCAGAGGACTAGCGAACGAGCAGTACTTC. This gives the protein CASRGLANEQYF.

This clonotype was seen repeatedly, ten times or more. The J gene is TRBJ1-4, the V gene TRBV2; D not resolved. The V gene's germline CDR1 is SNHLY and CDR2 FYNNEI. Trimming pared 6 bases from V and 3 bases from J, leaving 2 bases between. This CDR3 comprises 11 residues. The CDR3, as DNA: TGTGCCAGCAGCCCTAATGAAAAACTGTTTTTT. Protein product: CASSPNEKLFF.